The 24 T cell receptor beta chains in this list originate from one sample, sequenced in a study of T cells in Graves' hyperthyroidism and ophthalmopathy. The investigators amplified TCR beta CDR3 regions from RNA transcripts. The HTBI primer set served for first-round RT-PCR of the TCR CDR3. Using its own MiXCR run on the multiplex PCR reads, TCRdb lists one record per CDR3 protein. The sample comprises some 320,000 distinct CDR3 sequences, around 13% of which are singletons, and about a third rests with the top ten. The sample was blood. The receptor source for this set is a woman in her 40s with Graves' ophthalmopathy.

This clonotype occurred a few times. A much larger clone sits a single nucleotide away, making a read error possible. The CDR3 does not end in the conserved phenylalanine or tryptophan, so this is likely a read error. The rearrangement uses TRBV27 and TRBJ2-1; D is perhaps TRBD2 (7 bases). This CDR3 is built from 15 residues. Germline V CDR1 and CDR2: MNHEY, SMNVEV (reference sequence). V was clipped by 6 bases and J by 3 bases, with 15 bases between them. The CDR3 DNA reads as TGTGCCAGCAGGAGGGGGGGAAGGCTCTACAATGAGCAGTTCCTC. Translation gives CASRRGGRLYNEQFL.

In its sample, this clonotype was seen many times. The gene calls are TRBV12-5 and TRBJ2-1; 9 bases are shared with TRBD2. J was trimmed by 9 bases and V by 6 bases; bases with no gene match: 15. The CDR3 has 16 residues. Per germline, CDR1 LGHNT and CDR2 FRNRAP. The chain's CDR3 is CASGLLLAGVPSEQFF. CDR3 nucleotide sequence: TGTGCTAGTGGCCTCCTACTAGCGGGCGTTCCCAGTGAGCAGTTCTTC.

This clonotype came up many times. The V gene is TRBV19, the J gene TRBJ1-1, with a tentative D call TRBD1 (5 bases). This CDR3 region has 14 residues. Germline values: CDR1 LNHDA, CDR2 SQIVND (reference sequence). V lost 4 bases to trimming and J lost 1 base, with 10 bases between them. CDR3 nucleotides: TGTGCCAGTAGTAGGGGGGACCCGAACACTGAAGCTTTCTTT. Amino acids: CASSRGDPNTEAFF. Full variable domain (rest looked up from reference TRBV19 and TRBJ1-1): DGGITQSPKYLFRKEGQNVTLSCEQNLNHDAMYWYRQDPGQGLRLIYYSQIVNDFQKGDIAEGYSVSREKKESFPLTVTSAQKNPTAFYLCASSRGDPNTEAFFGQGTRLTVV.

This clonotype was observed many times. The V and J genes are TRBV27 and TRBJ2-1; a possible D gene is TRBD1 (5 bases). Germline V gene data show CDR1 as MNHEY and CDR2 as SMNVEV (reference sequence). The length of the CDR3 is 14 residues. The chain's CDR3 is CTNPADTGRNEQFF. CDR3 nucleotides: TGTACCAACCCTGCGGACACGGGTAGGAATGAGCAGTTCTTC.

This chain links TRBV11-1 with TRBJ2-1; D gene uncertain. In germline, CDR1 is SGHAT, CDR2 FQDESV (reference sequence). The length of the CDR3 is 17 residues. The V gene lost 2 bases and the J gene lost 6 bases, with 20 bases spanning the gap. The CDR3 nucleotides are TGTGCCAGCAGCTTACTCCCGTCCGGGCACCCAGGCAATGAGCAGTTCTTC. Translated, it gives CASSLLPSGHPGNEQFF. Filled out from reference TRBV11-1 and TRBJ2-1, the complete variable domain reads EAEVAQSPRYKITEKSQAVAFWCDPISGHATLYWYRQILGQGPELLVQFQDESVVDDSQLPKDRFSAERLKGVDSTLKIQPAELGDSAMYLCASSLLPSGHPGNEQFFGPGTRLTVL.

This clonotype was seen many times. The rearrangement joins TRBV12-3 or TRBV12-4 to TRBJ1-2, with 7 bases that match TRBD1. The V gene end was trimmed by 6 bases and the J gene end by 4 bases; junction bases not matched to a gene: 8. CDR3 length equals 14 residues. CDR3 sequence reads: CASRRQGISYGYTF. CDR3 DNA sequence: TGTGCCAGCAGACGACAGGGCATCTCCTATGGCTACACCTTC.

This clonotype was seen ten or more times. The rearrangement uses TRBV12-5 and TRBJ2-1; the D gene could be TRBD1 or TRBD2 (5 bases each). There are 13 residues in the CDR3. The germline V gene encodes CDR1 LGHNT and CDR2 FRNRAP. The V and J ends lost 2 bases and 7 bases respectively, with 9 bases between them. The CDR3 spells CASGLTWGNEQFF. DNA for the CDR3: TGTGCTAGTGGTTTGACCTGGGGGAATGAGCAGTTCTTC. The full variable domain, completed using reference TRBV12-5 and TRBJ2-1, is DARVTQTPRHKVTEMGQEVTMRCQPILGHNTVFWYRQTMMQGLELLAYFRNRAPLDDSGMPKDRFSAEMPDATLATLKIQPSEPRDSAVYFCASGLTWGNEQFFGPGTRLTVL.

This clonotype was recorded a few times. The chain has TRBV24-1 and TRBJ1-2; 7 bases align to TRBD1. The germline CDR1 and CDR2 sequences are KGHDR and SFDVKD. V was pared by 4 bases and J by 4 bases, with 8 bases of the junction left unmatched. CDR3 length: 15 amino acids. The CDR3 region is CATSEPRGDSYGYTF. CDR3 DNA: TGTGCCACCAGTGAACCAAGAGGGGACAGCTATGGCTACACCTTC.

This clonotype was found a few times. The chain carries TRBV10-2 and TRBJ2-5; D ambiguous. The CDR3 is 12 amino acids. Per the germline V gene, CDR1 is WSHSY and CDR2 is SAAADI. The V gene lost 10 bases and the J gene lost 4 bases, with 13 bases spanning the gap. CDR3 residues: CATVDLGETQYF. The CDR3 region has the DNA TGCGCCACCGTCGACCTGGGAGAGACCCAGTACTTC.

This clonotype was picked up a small number of times. This sequence joins TRBV6-1 and TRBJ2-7; D is perhaps TRBD1 (6 bases). Germline CDR1 and CDR2: MNHNS and SASEGT. This CDR3 has 16 amino acids. V lost 6 bases and J 2 bases, leaving 20 bases between the germline ends. The CDR3 here is CASRPITGMNPYEQYF. CDR3 DNA: TGTGCCAGCAGACCCATAACAGGGATGAACCCCTACGAGCAGTACTTC.

V is TRBV18 and J is TRBJ2-2, with 7 positions matching TRBD1. V gave up 2 bases and J gave up 4 bases; unmatched junction bases: 1. Germline loops: CDR1 KGHSH, CDR2 LQKENI. This CDR3 region has 14 residues. As DNA, the CDR3 is TGTGCCAGCTCACCAACAGGGGCCACCGGGGAGCTGTTTTTT. It yields the protein CASSPTGATGELFF.

This clonotype was counted between two and nine times. CDR3 nucleotides: TGTGCCAGCAGCGCTATTCCGGGCCCCTGGTCATCCTATGGCTACACCTTC. Its protein product is CASSAIPGPWSSYGYTF. The gene calls are TRBV11-2 and TRBJ1-2; no reliable D call. V lost 5 bases, J lost 4 bases, and 23 bases lay in between. From germline, CDR1 is SGHAT and CDR2 FQNNGV. The CDR3 runs 17 residues.

The chain carries TRBV10-3 and TRBJ2-7; 8 bases line up with TRBD1. Trimming at V came to 7 bases and at J to 2 bases, leaving 7 bases not matched to a gene. The length of the CDR3 is 14 residues. Germline lookup yields CDR1 ENHRY and CDR2 SYGVKD. As DNA, the CDR3 is TGTGCCATCACGAGGACAGGGTTCCCCTACGAGCAGTACTTC. Its protein product is CAITRTGFPYEQYF.

The table lists this clonotype with many counts. This sequence joins TRBV20-1 and TRBJ1-4; 9 positions match TRBD1. The length of the CDR3 is 14 residues. The junction had 9 bases not matched to a gene; V was cut back by 5 bases and J by 8 bases. Germline V gives CDR1 DFQATT, CDR2 SNEGSKA (reference sequence). The CDR3 loop is CSAPTGGRGEKLFF. The CDR3 coding sequence is TGCAGTGCTCCTACAGGGGGCCGGGGGGAAAAACTGTTTTTT.

V usage is TRBV6-1 and J usage is TRBJ2-7, with TRBD1 identical over 10 bases. The J segment lost 4 bases and the V segment lost 8 bases, leaving 5 bases of the junction unmatched. This CDR3 is 13 amino acids long. CDR1 MNHNS and CDR2 SASEGT come from the germline V gene. CDR3 in amino acids: CASRAGQGYEQYF. CDR3 in DNA: TGTGCCAGCCGAGCGGGACAGGGGTACGAGCAGTACTTC.

This clonotype was observed a few times. The chain employs TRBV14 and TRBJ2-7; possible D gene TRBD1, 6 bases. The CDR3 is made up of 15 amino acids. The germline V gene encodes CDR1 SGHDN and CDR2 FVKESK. Between the trimmed V and J ends, which lost 2 bases and 2 bases, there was a span of 13 bases. Written as DNA, the CDR3 is TGTGCCAGCAGCCAACATACAGGGCTTCCCTACGAGCAGTACTTC. This encodes CASSQHTGLPYEQYF.

This clonotype was observed a handful of times. V gene TRBV30 combines with J gene TRBJ1-2; TRBD1 might be the D (6 bases). This CDR3 is 13 amino acids long. Germline values: CDR1 GTSNPN, CDR2 SVGIG (reference sequence). V was shortened by 4 bases and J by 8 bases, with 17 bases between the two germline ends. CDR3 in DNA: TGTGCCTGGACCGGGGTGGGGGCGAGAGGCTACACCTTC. This translates into CAWTGVGARGYTF. The full variable domain, its missing parts supplied by reference TRBV30 and TRBJ1-2, is SQTIHQWPATLVQPVGSPLSLECTVEGTSNPNLYWYRQAAGRGLQLLFYSVGIGQISSEVPQNLSASRPQDRQFILSSKKLLLSDSGFYLCAWTGVGARGYTFGSGTRLTVV.

This clonotype has a handful of counts. This sequence joins TRBV20-1 and TRBJ1-5; no definite D call. The germline gives CDR1 DFQATT, CDR2 SNEGSKA (reference sequence). With 4 bases removed from V and 0 bases from J, the gap between germline ends came to 16 bases. The CDR3 loop spans 16 amino acids. The CDR3 sequence: CSATRTVTLSNQPQHF. The CDR3 DNA sequence: TGCAGTGCTACCCGGACCGTAACCCTTAGCAATCAGCCCCAGCATTTT.

This clonotype was counted ten times or more. This chain joins TRBV12-3 or TRBV12-4 and TRBJ1-1; D not resolved. V lost 2 bases to trimming and J lost 7 bases, with 14 bases between them. The CDR3 sequence is 14 residues long. The CDR3 DNA reads TGTGCCAGCAGTTTAAGTGGAGCCATTAATGAAGCTTTCTTT. Protein: CASSLSGAINEAFF.

This clonotype was seen a few times. The chain carries TRBV28 and TRBJ1-1, with D tentatively TRBD1 (6 bases). The CDR3 runs 15 residues. Trimming took 5 bases from V and 1 from J, leaving 14 bases between them. Germline V gives CDR1 MDHEN, CDR2 SYDVKM. The CDR3 DNA follows: TGTGCCAGCAGTACCCAGGGGATGAGGAACACTGAAGCTTTCTTT. Translation gives CASSTQGMRNTEAFF.

This clonotype has more than one count but fewer than ten. The rearrangement joins TRBV7-6 to TRBJ2-3; D assignment may be TRBD1 or TRBD2 (5 bases each). Germline CDR1 SGHVS, CDR2 FNYEAQ. V lost 5 bases, J lost 5 bases, and 11 bases lay in between. The CDR3 extends over 13 amino acids. DNA of the CDR3: TGTGCCAGCAGCCCAGGGACGTTAGATACGCAGTATTTT. Translating it yields CASSPGTLDTQYF.

This clonotype has at least ten counts. The chain links TRBV5-1 to TRBJ2-3; perhaps TRBD1 as D (6 bases). The CDR3 is made up of 15 amino acids. Germline V gives CDR1 SGHRS, CDR2 YFSETQ. Trimming removed 4 bases from V and 1 base from J, with 13 bases in between. In nucleotides, the CDR3 is TGCGCCAGCAGCCCCAGTTGGACAGGCACAGATACGCAGTATTTT. Encoded protein: CASSPSWTGTDTQYF.

This clonotype occurred many times. The V and J genes are TRBV11-2 and TRBJ1-4; D gene unclear. Germline CDR1 reads SGHAT; CDR2 reads FQNNGV. Between the trimmed V and J ends, which lost 1 base and 5 bases, there was a span of 11 bases. The CDR3 is 15 residues long. The chain's CDR3 is CASSLGVHPNEKLFF. Written as DNA, the CDR3 is TGTGCCAGCAGCTTAGGGGTCCACCCAAATGAAAAACTGTTTTTT.

This clonotype appeared many times. The chain links TRBV9 to TRBJ2-3, with D possibly matching TRBD2 (6 bases). The CDR3 covers 14 residues. Germline lookup yields CDR1 SGDLS and CDR2 YYNGEE. Trimming took 6 bases from V and 3 from J, leaving 14 bases between them. The CDR3 loop reads CASNRDLETDTQYF. CDR3 DNA: TGTGCCAGCAACCGGGACTTGGAAACAGATACGCAGTATTTT.